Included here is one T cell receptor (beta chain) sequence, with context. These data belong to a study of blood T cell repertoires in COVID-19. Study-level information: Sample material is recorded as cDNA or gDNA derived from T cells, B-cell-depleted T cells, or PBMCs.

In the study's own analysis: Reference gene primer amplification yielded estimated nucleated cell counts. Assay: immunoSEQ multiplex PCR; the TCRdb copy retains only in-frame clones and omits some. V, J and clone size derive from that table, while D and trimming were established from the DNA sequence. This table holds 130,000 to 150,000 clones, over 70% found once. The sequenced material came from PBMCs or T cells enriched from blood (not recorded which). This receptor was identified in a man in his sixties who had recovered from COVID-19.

The CDR3 DNA reads TGTGCCAGCTCGGTACAGGTAAACTACGAGCAGTACTTC. This codes for CASSVQVNYEQYF. This sequence joins TRBV18 and TRBJ2-7; perhaps TRBD1 as D (5 bases). There are 13 residues in the CDR3. The V gene's germline CDR1 is KGHSH and CDR2 LQKENI. V lost 6 bases and J 3 bases, leaving 12 bases between the germline ends.